A selection of T cell receptor beta chains follows, all from one sample in a study of cytomegalovirus exposure and HLA in healthy donors. Profiling relied on immunoSEQ multiplex PCR, and the TCRdb table lists in-frame clones only, not all of them. The sample contains 70,000 to 100,000 clones, more than 70% of which appear only once. Sequences were obtained from PBMCs. These receptors were taken from a man aged 18-30 years in good health and CMV-seronegative. Each CDR3 is given with its conserved first and last residue. Each record gives: D gene, CDR3 length, J gene, clone size, V gene, CDR3 protein, CDR3 DNA. D genes are given only for firm matches. Rows give clone size only sometimes, using once, few, many, or a class for an expanded clone.

D gene: TRBD2
CDR3 length: 14
J gene: TRBJ2-1
clone size: few
V gene: TRBV2
CDR3 protein: CASAGGRTYNEQFF
CDR3 DNA: TGTGCCAGCGCGGGGGGGCGAACCTACAATGAGCAGTTCTTC

D gene: TRBD1
CDR3 length: 15
J gene: TRBJ2-2
clone size: .
V gene: TRBV6-5
CDR3 protein: CASTSGTANTGELFF
CDR3 DNA: TGTGCCAGCACCTCAGGGACAGCGAACACCGGGGAGCTGTTTTTT

D gene: .
CDR3 length: 14
J gene: TRBJ1-1
clone size: .
V gene: TRBV7-9
CDR3 protein: CASNLRGLGTEAFF
CDR3 DNA: TGTGCCAGCAACTTAAGAGGGCTGGGCACTGAAGCTTTCTTT

D gene: .
CDR3 length: 12
J gene: TRBJ2-7
clone size: .
V gene: TRBV30
CDR3 protein: CAWSDQGYEQYF
CDR3 DNA: TGTGCCTGGAGTGATCAGGGATACGAGCAGTACTTC

D gene: .
CDR3 length: 14
J gene: TRBJ1-2
clone size: .
V gene: TRBV6-1
CDR3 protein: CASSERGGRDGYTF
CDR3 DNA: TGTGCCAGCAGCGAAAGGGGGGGGCGGGATGGCTACACCTTC

D gene: .
CDR3 length: 13
J gene: TRBJ1-2
clone size: few
V gene: TRBV5-1
CDR3 protein: CASSLAGPYGYTF
CDR3 DNA: TGCGCCAGCAGCTTGGCAGGGCCCTATGGCTACACCTTC

D gene: TRBD2
CDR3 length: 16
J gene: TRBJ2-5
clone size: .
V gene: TRBV4-2
CDR3 protein: CASSQELAGGAETQYF
CDR3 DNA: TGTGCCAGCAGCCAAGAACTAGCGGGGGGTGCAGAGACCCAGTACTTC

D gene: TRBD1
CDR3 length: 15
J gene: TRBJ2-7
clone size: few
V gene: TRBV5-1
CDR3 protein: CASSLGQGFPYEQYF
CDR3 DNA: TGCGCCAGCAGCTTGGGACAGGGGTTCCCCTACGAGCAGTACTTC

D gene: .
CDR3 length: 14
J gene: TRBJ2-3
clone size: once
V gene: TRBV2
CDR3 protein: CASNWAGDADTQYF
CDR3 DNA: TGTGCCAGCAATTGGGCAGGGGATGCAGATACGCAGTATTTT

D gene: TRBD1
CDR3 length: 18
J gene: TRBJ1-1
clone size: .
V gene: TRBV5-1
CDR3 protein: CASSVTGTGGMVSTEAFF
CDR3 DNA: TGCGCCAGCAGCGTAACCGGGACAGGGGGCATGGTGAGCACTGAAGCTTTCTTT

D gene: .
CDR3 length: 16
J gene: TRBJ2-7
clone size: .
V gene: TRBV27
CDR3 protein: CASSLSGGHGGYEQYF
CDR3 DNA: TGTGCCAGCAGTTTATCGGGGGGGCACGGCGGGTACGAGCAGTACTTC

D gene: TRBD1
CDR3 length: 14
J gene: TRBJ2-3
clone size: .
V gene: TRBV6-1
CDR3 protein: CASSQTGGRDTQYF
CDR3 DNA: TGTGCCAGCAGCCAGACAGGGGGCCGGGATACGCAGTATTTT

D gene: .
CDR3 length: 13
J gene: TRBJ2-2
clone size: few
V gene: TRBV6-1
CDR3 protein: CASKERLTGELFF
CDR3 DNA: TGTGCCAGCAAGGAGCGTCTTACCGGGGAGCTGTTTTTT

D gene: .
CDR3 length: 18
J gene: TRBJ2-3
clone size: .
V gene: TRBV4-2
CDR3 protein: CASSQNLPSGGVVDTQYF
CDR3 DNA: TGTGCCAGCAGCCAAAACCTCCCCAGTGGCGGGGTGGTGGATACGCAGTATTTT

D gene: TRBD2
CDR3 length: 13
J gene: TRBJ2-1
clone size: once
V gene: TRBV7-9
CDR3 protein: CAVTSWGGNEQFF
CDR3 DNA: TGTGCCGTTACCTCCTGGGGGGGCAATGAGCAGTTCTTC

D gene: TRBD1
CDR3 length: 14
J gene: TRBJ2-3
clone size: .
V gene: TRBV7-8
CDR3 protein: CASSSGQGTDTQYF
CDR3 DNA: TGTGCCAGCAGCTCCGGACAGGGAACAGATACGCAGTATTTT

D gene: .
CDR3 length: 16
J gene: TRBJ1-4
clone size: .
V gene: TRBV5-1
CDR3 protein: CASQAGQVATNEKLFF
CDR3 DNA: TGCGCCAGCCAAGCGGGACAAGTTGCAACTAATGAAAAACTGTTTTTT

D gene: .
CDR3 length: 15
J gene: TRBJ2-3
clone size: .
V gene: TRBV18
CDR3 protein: CASSPWGGFTDTQYF
CDR3 DNA: TGTGCCAGCTCACCTTGGGGGGGCTTTACAGATACGCAGTATTTT

D gene: .
CDR3 length: 15
J gene: TRBJ1-2
clone size: .
V gene: TRBV9
CDR3 protein: CASSVVAGLNYGYTF
CDR3 DNA: TGTGCCAGCAGCGTAGTGGCAGGGCTCAACTATGGCTACACCTTC

D gene: .
CDR3 length: 13
J gene: TRBJ2-7
clone size: .
V gene: TRBV30
CDR3 protein: CAWSHRQTYEQYF
CDR3 DNA: TGTGCCTGGAGTCATAGACAGACCTACGAGCAGTACTTC

D gene: TRBD1
CDR3 length: 19
J gene: TRBJ1-2
clone size: .
V gene: TRBV27
CDR3 protein: CASSFIRGRREISGYGYTF
CDR3 DNA: TGTGCCAGCAGTTTCATAAGGGGGCGACGGGAGATTAGCGGATATGGCTACACCTTC

D gene: TRBD2
CDR3 length: 17
J gene: TRBJ2-4
clone size: .
V gene: TRBV10-3
CDR3 protein: CAISESRGGASKNIQYF
CDR3 DNA: TGTGCCATCAGTGAGTCGCGCGGGGGGGCGTCCAAAAACATTCAGTACTTC

D gene: TRBD2
CDR3 length: 14
J gene: TRBJ2-7
clone size: .
V gene: TRBV5-4
CDR3 protein: CASSGGGRPREQYF
CDR3 DNA: TGTGCCAGCAGCGGGGGGGGACGCCCTAGGGAGCAGTACTTC

D gene: .
CDR3 length: 14
J gene: TRBJ2-5
clone size: .
V gene: TRBV6-1
CDR3 protein: CASSVRRVGETQYF
CDR3 DNA: TGTGCCAGCAGTGTAAGGAGGGTGGGTGAGACCCAGTACTTC

D gene: TRBD1
CDR3 length: 16
J gene: TRBJ1-5
clone size: .
V gene: TRBV11-2
CDR3 protein: CASSLVSADRGIPQHF
CDR3 DNA: TGTGCCAGCAGCTTAGTCTCGGCGGACAGGGGAATTCCCCAGCATTTT

D gene: .
CDR3 length: 11
J gene: TRBJ1-2
clone size: .
V gene: TRBV5-1
CDR3 protein: CASREGRGYTF
CDR3 DNA: TGCGCCAGCAGAGAAGGGAGAGGCTACACCTTC

D gene: TRBD1
CDR3 length: 12
J gene: TRBJ1-1
clone size: .
V gene: TRBV29-1
CDR3 protein: CSARTGTTEAFF
CDR3 DNA: TGCAGCGCAAGGACAGGGACCACTGAAGCTTTCTTT

D gene: .
CDR3 length: 15
J gene: TRBJ2-2
clone size: .
V gene: TRBV5-5
CDR3 protein: CASSSQGTNTGELFF
CDR3 DNA: TGTGCCAGCAGCTCGCAGGGTACGAACACCGGGGAGCTGTTTTTT

D gene: TRBD1
CDR3 length: 17
J gene: TRBJ2-7
clone size: .
V gene: TRBV10-3
CDR3 protein: CAISESPGQERSYEQYF
CDR3 DNA: TGTGCCATCAGTGAGAGTCCGGGACAGGAGAGATCCTACGAGCAGTACTTC

D gene: .
CDR3 length: 15
J gene: TRBJ1-2
clone size: .
V gene: TRBV9
CDR3 protein: CASSLLAAEPGGYTF
CDR3 DNA: TGTGCCAGCAGCCTCCTGGCGGCAGAACCCGGCGGCTACACCTTC

D gene: TRBD2
CDR3 length: 21
J gene: TRBJ2-2
clone size: few
V gene: TRBV12-5
CDR3 protein: CASGLPAPGLAGGRNTGELFF
CDR3 DNA: TGTGCTAGTGGTTTGCCCGCGCCGGGACTAGCGGGGGGGAGGAACACCGGGGAGCTGTTTTTT

D gene: TRBD2
CDR3 length: 16
J gene: TRBJ2-5
clone size: .
V gene: TRBV7-9
CDR3 protein: CASSLALGLAQETQYF
CDR3 DNA: TGTGCCAGCAGCTTAGCGCTGGGACTAGCCCAAGAGACCCAGTACTTC

D gene: TRBD2
CDR3 length: 17
J gene: TRBJ2-5
clone size: once
V gene: TRBV4-1
CDR3 protein: CASSQDRWGLDQETQYF
CDR3 DNA: TGCGCCAGCAGCCAAGATCGATGGGGACTAGACCAAGAGACCCAGTACTTC

D gene: .
CDR3 length: 16
J gene: TRBJ2-2
clone size: .
V gene: TRBV5-1
CDR3 protein: CASSSWRGTNTGELFF
CDR3 DNA: TGCGCCAGCAGCTCCTGGCGAGGTACTAACACCGGGGAGCTGTTTTTT

D gene: .
CDR3 length: 17
J gene: TRBJ2-3
clone size: .
V gene: TRBV21-1
CDR3 protein: CASSTLKTGAITDTQYF
CDR3 DNA: TGTGCCAGCAGCACCCTAAAGACAGGGGCCATCACAGATACGCAGTATTTT

D gene: TRBD2
CDR3 length: 15
J gene: TRBJ2-5
clone size: .
V gene: TRBV14
CDR3 protein: CASSRQRGIEETQYF
CDR3 DNA: TGTGCCAGCAGCCGCCAGCGGGGGATTGAAGAGACCCAGTACTTC

D gene: .
CDR3 length: 13
J gene: TRBJ1-2
clone size: .
V gene: TRBV29-1
CDR3 protein: CSVPGDTHYGYTF
CDR3 DNA: TGCAGCGTCCCCGGGGACACCCACTATGGCTACACCTTC

D gene: TRBD1
CDR3 length: 15
J gene: TRBJ2-7
clone size: .
V gene: TRBV6-1
CDR3 protein: CASSVDRGFSYEQYF
CDR3 DNA: TGTGCCAGCAGCGTTGACAGGGGATTCTCCTACGAGCAGTACTTC

D gene: TRBD1
CDR3 length: 14
J gene: TRBJ2-5
clone size: .
V gene: TRBV2
CDR3 protein: CASRDRGWGETQYF
CDR3 DNA: TGTGCCAGCAGGGACAGGGGCTGGGGAGAGACCCAGTACTTC

D gene: TRBD2
CDR3 length: 15
J gene: TRBJ2-1
clone size: .
V gene: TRBV6-4
CDR3 protein: CASSVLAGGPDEQFF
CDR3 DNA: TGTGCCAGCAGTGTTCTAGCGGGGGGGCCAGATGAGCAGTTCTTC

D gene: .
CDR3 length: 11
J gene: TRBJ2-7
clone size: .
V gene: TRBV2
CDR3 protein: CASSISYEQYF
CDR3 DNA: TGTGCCAGCAGTATCTCCTACGAGCAGTACTTC

D gene: TRBD1
CDR3 length: 14
J gene: TRBJ2-5
clone size: .
V gene: TRBV14
CDR3 protein: CASSGQGARVTQYF
CDR3 DNA: TGTGCCAGCAGCGGACAGGGGGCGCGGGTGACCCAGTACTTC

D gene: TRBD1
CDR3 length: 16
J gene: TRBJ2-2
clone size: .
V gene: TRBV19
CDR3 protein: CASNSDREQPSGELFF
CDR3 DNA: TGTGCCAGTAATTCAGACAGGGAACAACCGTCCGGGGAGCTGTTTTTT

D gene: .
CDR3 length: 15
J gene: TRBJ2-1
clone size: few
V gene: TRBV7-9
CDR3 protein: CASSNLTFLDSEQFF
CDR3 DNA: TGTGCCAGCAGTAATCTTACCTTCTTAGATAGTGAGCAGTTCTTC

D gene: TRBD1
CDR3 length: 14
J gene: TRBJ2-2
clone size: .
V gene: TRBV5-1
CDR3 protein: CASSLGTGIGELFF
CDR3 DNA: TGCGCCAGCAGCTTGGGGACAGGGATAGGGGAGCTGTTTTTT

D gene: TRBD1
CDR3 length: 14
J gene: TRBJ1-3
clone size: .
V gene: TRBV5-1
CDR3 protein: CASSLGTGSNTIYF
CDR3 DNA: TGCGCCAGCAGCCTCGGGACAGGGAGTAACACCATATATTTT

D gene: .
CDR3 length: 15
J gene: TRBJ2-6
clone size: once
V gene: TRBV5-1
CDR3 protein: CASSLAGSGANVLTF
CDR3 DNA: TGCGCCAGCAGCTTGGCAGGCTCTGGGGCCAACGTCCTGACTTTC

D gene: .
CDR3 length: 14
J gene: TRBJ1-4
clone size: .
V gene: TRBV7-9
CDR3 protein: CASSLAQGNEKLFF
CDR3 DNA: TGTGCCAGCAGCTTAGCGCAGGGGAATGAAAAACTGTTTTTT

D gene: TRBD2
CDR3 length: 15
J gene: TRBJ2-5
clone size: few
V gene: TRBV7-2
CDR3 protein: CASSLAAGVQETQYF
CDR3 DNA: TGTGCCAGCAGCTTAGCAGCGGGGGTCCAAGAGACCCAGTACTTC

D gene: .
CDR3 length: 15
J gene: TRBJ1-6
clone size: once
V gene: TRBV5-4
CDR3 protein: CASSAGAGSNSPLHF
CDR3 DNA: TGTGCCAGCAGCGCAGGGGCCGGCAGCAATTCACCCCTCCACTTT

D gene: TRBD1
CDR3 length: 13
J gene: TRBJ1-1
clone size: once
V gene: TRBV2
CDR3 protein: CASRQTGASEAFF
CDR3 DNA: TGTGCCAGCAGGCAGACAGGGGCAAGCGAAGCTTTCTTT

D gene: .
CDR3 length: 15
J gene: TRBJ1-1
clone size: .
V gene: TRBV5-1
CDR3 protein: CASSSRTDLSLEAFF
CDR3 DNA: TGCGCCAGCAGCTCCCGGACAGATCTTTCTCTAGAAGCTTTCTTT

D gene: .
CDR3 length: 14
J gene: TRBJ1-1
clone size: .
V gene: TRBV9
CDR3 protein: CASSVSGRNTEAFF
CDR3 DNA: TGTGCCAGCAGCGTATCGGGGAGAAACACTGAAGCTTTCTTT

D gene: .
CDR3 length: 14
J gene: TRBJ2-3
clone size: once
V gene: TRBV13
CDR3 protein: CASSLTGGGDTQYF
CDR3 DNA: TGTGCCAGCAGCTTAACTGGAGGTGGAGATACGCAGTATTTT

D gene: TRBD2
CDR3 length: 16
J gene: TRBJ2-7
clone size: .
V gene: TRBV11-2
CDR3 protein: CASSSHTGGLPYEQYF
CDR3 DNA: TGTGCCAGCAGCAGTCATACGGGAGGACTCCCCTACGAGCAGTACTTC